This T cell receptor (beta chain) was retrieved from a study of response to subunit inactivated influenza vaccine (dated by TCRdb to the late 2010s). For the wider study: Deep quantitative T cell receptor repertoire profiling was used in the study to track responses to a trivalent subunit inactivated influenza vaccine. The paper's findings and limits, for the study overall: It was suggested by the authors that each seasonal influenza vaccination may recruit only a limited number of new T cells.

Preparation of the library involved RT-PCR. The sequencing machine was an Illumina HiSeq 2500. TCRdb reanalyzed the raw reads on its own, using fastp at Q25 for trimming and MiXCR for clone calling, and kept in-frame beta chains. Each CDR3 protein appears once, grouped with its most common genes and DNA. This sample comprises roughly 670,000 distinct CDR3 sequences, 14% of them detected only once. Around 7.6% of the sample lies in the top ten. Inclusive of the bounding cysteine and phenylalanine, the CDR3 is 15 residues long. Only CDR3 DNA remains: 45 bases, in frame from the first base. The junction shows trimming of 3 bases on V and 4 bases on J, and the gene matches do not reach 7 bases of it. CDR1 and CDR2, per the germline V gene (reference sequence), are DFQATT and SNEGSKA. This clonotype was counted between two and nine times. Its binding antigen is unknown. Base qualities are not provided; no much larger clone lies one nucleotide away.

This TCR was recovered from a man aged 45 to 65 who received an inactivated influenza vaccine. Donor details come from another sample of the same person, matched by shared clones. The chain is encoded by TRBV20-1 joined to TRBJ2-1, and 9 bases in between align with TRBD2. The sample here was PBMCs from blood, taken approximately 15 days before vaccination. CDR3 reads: CSASPGTSSYNEQFF. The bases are TGCAGTGCTAGTCCCGGGACTAGCTCTTACAATGAGCAGTTCTTC.